The present T cell receptor beta chain was sequenced within a study of T-cell memory formation after mild COVID-19 (dated by TCRdb to about 2021). Regarding the research as a whole: TCR sequence clusters from the two donors were largely donor specific. T-cell clones expanding and contracting after mild COVID-19 in a couple of donors were tracked by longitudinal TCRalpha and TCRbeta repertoire sequencing. The cohort comprised two young, previously healthy adult volunteers, one female and one male.

PBMCs were isolated by Ficoll-Paque density gradient centrifugation. The germline V gene (reference sequence) specifies SEHNR as CDR1 and FQNEAQ as CDR2. V drops 5 bases and J drops 10 bases, leaving 3 bases in between. The CDR3 sequence holds 8 residues, the cysteine and phenylalanine included. The CDR3 DNA has 24 bases and is translated from base 1. Study-level results and caveats: Whether the second-wave clones peaking on day 37 were SARS-CoV-2 specific was not confirmed. Contracting CD4+ clones appeared mostly in the CM and EM memory subsets, whereas CD8+ clones were enriched in EMRA. Balanced CD4/CD8 phenotypes were observed for clones contracting from day 15 to 85, whereas a bias towards CD4+ was observed for a second wave of clones expanding from day 15 to 37. The detection of some responding clones in pre-infection memory suggests that pre-existing cross-reactive memory T cells joined the SARS-CoV-2 response. Only a couple of mild cases were covered in the study, and larger cohorts including severe cases with pre-infection samples were considered necessary.

Sequencing was carried out with an Illumina NovaSeq 6000. TCRalpha and TCRbeta cDNA libraries were built by 5'RACE with constant-segment primers, adding sample barcodes and unique molecular identifiers. RNA was extracted from every sample with Trizol reagent. Library amplification was performed in two PCR steps, and a second sample barcode and Illumina TruSeq adapters were introduced in the second step. Sequencing of the libraries was done on an Illumina NovaSeq, producing 2 x 150 bp paired-end reads. The paper's processing steps were these. The reads were demultiplexed and collapsed into UMI-guided consensus sequences using migec v1.2.7. Using mixcr v2.1.11, the UMI consensuses were aligned to TRA and TRB V and J templates and assembled into clonotypes. A clonotype was counted as expanded or contracted only if both edgeR and NoisET called the change significant, with noise models trained on biological replicates. For edgeR calls, the cutoffs were a false discovery rate-adjusted p below 0.01 and a log2 fold-change threshold of 1. PCA with hierarchical clustering of max-normalized trajectories of the 1000 most abundant clonotypes was used as exploratory dynamics analysis. Each responding clone was given a CD4 or CD8 phenotype based on the CD4+ and CD8+ repertoires, which had been sequenced separately. TCRdb trimmed public reads at Q25 via fastp, called clones via MiXCR and kept in-frame beta chains. When rows share a CDR3 protein, they turn into one entry using the most common DNA and genes. None of the V and J calls come from the authors' own analysis; TCRdb made them. In all, the sample holds hundreds of thousands of distinct CDR3 sequences, and about 20% of those were seen once. Roughly 8.3% of the sample lies in the top ten.

In regard to this clonotype: Its antigen is not yet known. Qualities for individual bases were not recorded, and no much larger clone is one base off.

The sequence was obtained from an adult woman who had mild COVID-19 (a few samples of this study predate the infection). The sample titles of this study are shuffled in the database, so cell type and time point are left out; the donor was told from shared clones. The chain uses TRBV7-9 and TRBJ2-7, with the D segment identity uncertain. Input material: PBMCs or a T cell subset sorted from them (not recorded which). The CDR3 amino acid sequence is: CASSAQYF. The DNA sequence reads TGTGCCAGCAGCGCACAGTACTTC.